This TCR beta chain was sequenced in a study of regulatory T cells in long-lasting Graves disease. At the level of the study: The study enrolled newly diagnosed Graves' patients on antithyroid drugs under 3 months.

Trimming removed 0 bases at V and 7 bases at J, with 13 bases between. CDR1 and CDR2 from the germline V gene are SGHTA and FQGNSA. The CDR3 is made up of 14 amino acids. iRepertoire HTBI primers and Arm-PCR of CDR3 regions built TCR beta libraries. TCRdb independently ran MiXCR on the multiplex PCR reads; one entry per CDR3 protein. The sample lists approximately 360,000 distinct CDR3 sequences, 12% occurring once. This clonotype showed up many times. As for time point: newly diagnosed GD, antithyroid drugs for less than 3 months. Following extraction of RNA from PBMCs, that RNA was used to make the TCR library. These records were also assigned to another study, of T cells in Graves' hyperthyroidism and ophthalmopathy. From that study: Exclusion criteria comprised uncontrolled infection, other autoimmune disease, pregnancy or lactation. An initial round of RT-PCR targeting the TCR CDR3 relied on the HTBI primer set.

The genes are TRBV7-2 and TRBJ2-7, with D possibly being TRBD1 (6 bases). The material sequenced was peripheral blood mononuclear cells (PBMCs), taken at new diagnosis, from a patient treated with antithyroid drugs. The receptor's source is a woman aged 18 to 35 with Graves disease. The DNA for the CDR3 is TGTGCCAGCAGCTTAGCCCGAACAGGGACGGAGCAGTACTTC. Its protein is CASSLARTGTEQYF.